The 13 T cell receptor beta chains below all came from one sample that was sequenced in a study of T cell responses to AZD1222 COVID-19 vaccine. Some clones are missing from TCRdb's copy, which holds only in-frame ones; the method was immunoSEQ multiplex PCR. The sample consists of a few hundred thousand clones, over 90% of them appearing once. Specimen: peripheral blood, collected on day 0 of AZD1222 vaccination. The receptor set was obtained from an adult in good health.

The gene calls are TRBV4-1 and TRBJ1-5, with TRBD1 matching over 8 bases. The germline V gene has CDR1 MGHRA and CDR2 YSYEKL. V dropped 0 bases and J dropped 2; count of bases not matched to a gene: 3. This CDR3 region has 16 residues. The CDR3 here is CASSQEGQGGNQPQHF. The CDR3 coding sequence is TGCGCCAGCAGCCAAGAAGGACAGGGCGGCAATCAGCCCCAGCATTTT.

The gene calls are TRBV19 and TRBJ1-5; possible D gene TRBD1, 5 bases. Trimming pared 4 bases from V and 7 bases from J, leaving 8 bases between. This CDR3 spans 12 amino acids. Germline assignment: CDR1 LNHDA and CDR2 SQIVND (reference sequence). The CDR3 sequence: CASSNGGQPQHF. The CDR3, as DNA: TGTGCCAGTAGTAACGGGGGACAGCCCCAGCATTTT.

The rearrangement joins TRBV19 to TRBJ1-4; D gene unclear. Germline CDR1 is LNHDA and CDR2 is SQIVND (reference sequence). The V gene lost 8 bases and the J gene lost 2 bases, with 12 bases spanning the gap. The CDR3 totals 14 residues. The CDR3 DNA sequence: TGTGCCAGTTCTTCAGGTCGGACTAATGAAAAACTGTTTTTT. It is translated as CASSSGRTNEKLFF.

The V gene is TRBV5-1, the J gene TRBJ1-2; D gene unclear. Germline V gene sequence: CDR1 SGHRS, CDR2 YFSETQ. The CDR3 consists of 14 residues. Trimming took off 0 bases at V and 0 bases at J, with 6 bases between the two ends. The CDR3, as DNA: TGCGCCAGCAGCTTGGACAGAACTAACTATGGCTACACCTTC. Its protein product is CASSLDRTNYGYTF.

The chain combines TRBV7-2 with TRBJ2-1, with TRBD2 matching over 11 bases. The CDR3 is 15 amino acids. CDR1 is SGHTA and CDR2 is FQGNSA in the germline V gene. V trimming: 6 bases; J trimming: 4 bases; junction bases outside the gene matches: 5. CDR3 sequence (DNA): TGTGCCAGCAGAAACAGACTAGCGGGATACAATGAGCAGTTCTTC. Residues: CASRNRLAGYNEQFF.

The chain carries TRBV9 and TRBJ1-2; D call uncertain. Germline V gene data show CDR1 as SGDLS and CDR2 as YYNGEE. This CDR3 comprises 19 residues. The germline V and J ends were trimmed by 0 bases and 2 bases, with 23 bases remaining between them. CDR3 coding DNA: TGTGCCAGCAGCGTAGCTTTCGATAGGCTAGGAGGGAGCAACTATGGCTACACCTTC. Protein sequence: CASSVAFDRLGGSNYGYTF.

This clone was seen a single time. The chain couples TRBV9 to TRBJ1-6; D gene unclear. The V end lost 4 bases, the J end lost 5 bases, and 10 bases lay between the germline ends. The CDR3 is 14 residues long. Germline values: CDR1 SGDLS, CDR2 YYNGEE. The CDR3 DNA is TGTGCCAGCAGCCCAGCCGGAGATAATTCACCCCTCCACTTT. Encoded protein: CASSPAGDNSPLHF.

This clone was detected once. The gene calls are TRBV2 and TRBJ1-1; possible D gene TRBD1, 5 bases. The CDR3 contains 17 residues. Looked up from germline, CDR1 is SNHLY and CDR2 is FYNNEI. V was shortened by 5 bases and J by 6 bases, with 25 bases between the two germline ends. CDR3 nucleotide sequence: TGTGCCAGCAGTCTACGTTTGACAGACACCTTACAGGCTGAAGCTTTCTTT. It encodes CASSLRLTDTLQAEAFF.

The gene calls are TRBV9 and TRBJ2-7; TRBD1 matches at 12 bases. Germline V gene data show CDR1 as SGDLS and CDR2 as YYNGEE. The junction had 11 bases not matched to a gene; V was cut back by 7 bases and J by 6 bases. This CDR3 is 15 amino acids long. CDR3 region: CASAWGTGGSGEQYF. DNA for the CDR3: TGTGCCAGCGCCTGGGGGACAGGGGGCTCGGGCGAGCAGTACTTC.

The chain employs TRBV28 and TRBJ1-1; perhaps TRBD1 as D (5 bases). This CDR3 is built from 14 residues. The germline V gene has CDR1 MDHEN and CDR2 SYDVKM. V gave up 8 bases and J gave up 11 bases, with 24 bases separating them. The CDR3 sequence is CASSLGGARWWAFF. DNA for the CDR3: TGTGCCAGCTCCCTCGGCGGGGCCCGGTGGTGGGCTTTCTTT.

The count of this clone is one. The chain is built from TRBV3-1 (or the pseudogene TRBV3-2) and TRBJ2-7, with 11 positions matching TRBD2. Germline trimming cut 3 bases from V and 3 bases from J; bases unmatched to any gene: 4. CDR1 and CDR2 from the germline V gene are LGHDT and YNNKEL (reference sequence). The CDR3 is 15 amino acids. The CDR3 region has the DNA TGTGCCAGCAGCCAGCTAGGGACTAGCGGCTACGAGCAGTACTTC. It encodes CASSQLGTSGYEQYF.

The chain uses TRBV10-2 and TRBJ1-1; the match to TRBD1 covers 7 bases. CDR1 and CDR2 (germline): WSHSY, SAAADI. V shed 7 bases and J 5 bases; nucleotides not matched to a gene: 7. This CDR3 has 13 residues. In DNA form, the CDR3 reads TGCGCCAGCAAAACAGGGGCAGGGACTGAAGCTTTCTTT. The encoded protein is CASKTGAGTEAFF.

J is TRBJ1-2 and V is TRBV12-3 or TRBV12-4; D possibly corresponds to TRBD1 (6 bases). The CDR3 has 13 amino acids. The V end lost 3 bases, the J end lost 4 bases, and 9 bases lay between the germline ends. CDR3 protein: CASSLDSLYGYTF. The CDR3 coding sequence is TGTGCCAGCAGTTTGGACAGCCTCTATGGCTACACCTTC.